Included here is one T cell receptor beta chain sequence, with context. The antigen remains unidentified. These data belong to a study of blood T cells in healthy people across ages. Study-wide points: Nothing was known about donor CMV status, and this possibly confounded expanded clonotype changes. It was not possible, with unsorted PBMCs, to conclusively compare naive and antigen-experienced cells. With age, beta diversity per million T cells declined roughly linearly, significantly by approximately 40.

For the second PCR, which ran for about 7 to 11 cycles, a sample-barcoded 5' primer and a J-beta primer mix were used. TCRdb processed the 5' RACE reads anew with MiXCR; each CDR3 protein has one entry. Among 1.8 million or so distinct CDR3 sequences listed, about 39% were seen once. Germline V gives CDR1 SGHTA, CDR2 FQGTGA. Trimming took off 5 bases at V and 2 bases at J, with 15 bases between the two ends. The CDR3 runs 15 residues. The authors drew ten milliliters of peripheral blood from each donor. The sequenced sample was blood. The chain joins TRBV7-3 to TRBJ1-1, with D perhaps TRBD1 (6 bases). The origin of this receptor is a human donor in good health. DNA for the CDR3: TGTGCCAGCAGCCCTCTTTCGGGGGCCAACACTGAAGCTTTCTTT. This translates into CASSPLSGANTEAFF.